The following is a T cell receptor beta chain sequence with its context. Antigen: not known. Profiling relied on immunoSEQ multiplex PCR, and the TCRdb table lists in-frame clones only, not all of them. The repertoire holds about 98,000 clones, with about 91% as singletons. The record originates from a study of identifying expanded T cells in peripheral blood. General study results and limits: Over approximately two and four weeks, about 17 and 20 clones changed, versus around 1.2 between replicates. Approximately two-week clone count variance significantly increased as total template count grew.

No infections or other immune events were documented during collection. Germline values: CDR1 ENHRY, CDR2 SYGVKD. The V gene end was trimmed by 3 bases and the J gene end by 6 bases; junction bases not matched to a gene: 12. This CDR3 has 19 amino acids. This receptor was taken from a person aged 18 to 75 in good health. This rearrangement joins TRBV10-3 to TRBJ2-1; 15 bases map to TRBD2. Sequencing was performed on blood. The CDR3 DNA reads as TGTGCCATCAGTGAAACACCGGGACTAGCGGGGGGCATTACCAATGAGCAGTTCTTC. Amino acids: CAISETPGLAGGITNEQFF.